The sequence of this T cell receptor (beta chain) was determined in a study of sequential checkpoint blockade in melanoma. Germline CDR1 MGHRA, CDR2 YSYEKL. V was clipped by 1 base and J by 5 bases, with 11 bases between them. The CDR3 consists of 15 residues. The treatment denotes: randomized to nivolumab then ipilimumab (arm A) or the reverse (arm B). The assay was immunoSEQ multiplex PCR, and TCRdb's table has in-frame clones only and misses some. This sample carries some 2,400 clones, about 25% of them seen once, and the ten largest clones take approximately 15%. The material was tumor tissue (inferred from file names), obtained from a patient given nivolumab and ipilimumab in sequence. The clonotype originates from a human donor with melanoma. The chain has TRBV4-1 and TRBJ2-2, with D hard to call. CDR3 nucleotide sequence: TGCGCCAGCAGCCAAGGAATCTTGACGACCGGGGAGCTGTTTTTT. It translates to CASSQGILTTGELFF.